This note documents a single TCR beta chain sequence. The antigen it recognizes is unknown. Per-nucleotide qualities are absent, and no much larger clonotype sits a single base away. Relative to germline, V is missing 5 bases and J is missing 14 bases, with 15 bases of the junction outside any gene match. The CDR3 covers 14 residues, taking in both the cysteine and the phenylalanine. Only the CDR3 DNA stays, 42 bases, in frame from base 1. The germline V gene provides CDR1 MNHEY and CDR2 SVGAGI. This entry belongs to a study of T cell responses to AZD1222 COVID-19 vaccine listed by TCRdb under 2021. About the investigation overall: A total of 233 trial participants underwent TCR sequencing, of whom nearly 210 had received two doses of AZD1222 and some 26 had received two doses of the MenACWY control vaccine. Trial participants were enrolled by age into 18-55, 56-69 and 70-plus year subgroups, with roughly 150, 30 and 60 TCR-sequenced participants respectively. General study outcomes and caveats: Most participants were white British and females outnumbered males, and the authors suggested that clonal diversity may have been underestimated. No day 14 peak-response samples were available, so repertoires were characterized only after the peak T cell response. The 56-69-year group was small, and its depth increase did not reach significance, likely because of low power. Epitopes outside the regions mutated in the B.1.351 and B.1.1.7 variants were reportedly recognized by nearly half of the unique spike-specific TCRs. Conclusions about previously exposed vaccinees are limited, since just five or six AZD1222 recipients were seropositive for SARS-CoV-2 at baseline. Spike-specific TCR breadth and depth rose significantly after two AZD1222 doses compared with day 0 and with MenACWY recipients. CD4 TCRs associated with the vaccine covered the entire spike protein, and the dominant responses were in regions 160-218 and 743-854.

The CDR3 regions of human TCRbeta chains were subjected to immunosequencing. The original pipeline was this. TCRs in the repertoires were matched against a reference library of SARS-CoV-2-specific TCRs that had been generated with the MIRA antigen-specificity platform. Breadth was defined as the fraction of unique TCRs that were SARS-CoV-2-associated, and depth was defined as the fraction of total T cells that were SARS-CoV-2-associated. Using the MIRA data, every spike-specific TCR was mapped to the spike region that the TCR reacted to and assigned to either a CD4 or a CD8 class. Log10-transformed breadth and depth values were compared by one-way ANOVA with Sidak's multiple comparisons tests. Held by TCRdb, this immuneACCESS table contains in-frame sequences only and omits some clones. Under half of the omission traces to an unresolved V gene where checked; the cause of the rest is unknown. D and trimming were read from the DNA, whereas the V and J calls and clone size are those reported in that table. This sample gives 15,000 to 20,000 clones in total; about 90% of them show up just once. 8.5% to 10% of the sample lies in the top ten.

This specimen's time point label, per the study, means: about 28 days (+/-7) after the second vaccine dose. AZD1222 recipients whose second dose came at about 4 weeks and those whose second dose came at about 12 weeks were combined into one group, since spike-specific TCR depth and breadth did not differ between the two schedules. Vaccinee samples were obtained from the UK trials COV001 and COV002, which included a single-blind randomized controlled phase 2/3 trial of AZD1222 (ChAdOx1 nCoV-19) in healthy adults. For TCRbeta chain sequencing, PBMC samples from trial participants were taken at day 0 and at day 28 after the second dose.

The origin of this receptor is an adult who received the AZD1222 COVID-19 vaccine. Sequencing used peripheral blood, obtained 28 days after the second AZD1222 dose. The chain is made from TRBV6-5 and TRBJ1-2; the central 9 bases match TRBD1. Here is the DNA: TGTGCCAGCAGTCGACGCCGGGACAGGGTCCTTTTTACCTTC. This sequence encodes CASSRRRDRVLFTF.